This is a list of T cell receptor beta chains from one sample in a study of blood T cell repertoires in COVID-19. Clones were read by immunoSEQ multiplex PCR, and TCRdb kept only the in-frame ones, dropping some. Among 150,000 to 200,000 clones, 82% were seen once, and the ten largest hold approximately 7.8%. The sample was peripheral blood. These receptors were obtained from a woman aged 55-69 years with COVID-19, enrolled during active disease. Both conserved end residues are part of each CDR3. The D gene is left open where the match is weak. Rows may omit the clone size; those that give it use once, few, many or a size class.

clone_size j_call v_call d_call cdr3_aa cdr3_nt
NA TRBJ1-6 TRBV11-2 NA CASSFQPGHYNSPLHF TGTGCCAGCAGCTTCCAACCGGGACACTATAATTCACCCCTCCACTTT
NA TRBJ1-2 TRBV12-3/TRBV12-4 NA CASTLSEDYGYTF TGTGCCAGCACCCTTAGCGAGGACTATGGCTACACCTTC
NA TRBJ2-5 TRBV12-3/TRBV12-4 NA CASSLFNQETQYF TGTGCCAGCAGTTTATTCAACCAAGAGACCCAGTACTTC
NA TRBJ2-3 TRBV4-2 NA CASSQEPAVTDTQYF TGTGCCAGCAGCCAAGAACCGGCGGTCACAGATACGCAGTATTTT
NA TRBJ2-2 TRBV6-5 TRBD1 CASSRTGYAGELFF TGTGCCAGCAGCAGGACAGGGTACGCCGGGGAGCTGTTTTTT
NA TRBJ2-2 TRBV4-1 NA CASQNVGTPNTGELFF TGCGCCAGCCAAAACGTAGGGACACCGAACACCGGGGAGCTGTTTTTT
NA TRBJ1-2 TRBV18 TRBD1 CASSPDRGYGYTF TGTGCCAGCTCACCGGACAGGGGCTATGGCTACACCTTC
NA TRBJ2-3 TRBV6-4 NA CASRLSAGDTQYF TGTGCCAGCAGGCTCTCGGCGGGGGATACGCAGTATTTT
NA TRBJ1-3 TRBV28 NA CATHRNTIYF TGTGCCACCCATCGAAACACCATATATTTT
NA TRBJ1-3 TRBV3-1/TRBV3-2 NA CASSQPPGNTIYF TGTGCCAGCAGCCAACCTCCGGGAAACACCATATATTTT
NA TRBJ2-2 TRBV4-1 NA CASSQETGSNTGELFF TGCGCCAGCAGCCAAGAAACGGGTTCGAACACCGGGGAGCTGTTTTTT
NA TRBJ1-2 TRBV28 NA CASSFRAGVLGYTF TGTGCCAGCAGTTTTAGGGCAGGGGTTCTTGGCTACACCTTC
many TRBJ2-1 TRBV5-4 NA CASSLDQANEQFF TGTGCCAGCAGCTTGGACCAGGCCAATGAGCAGTTCTTC
NA TRBJ2-3 TRBV6-1 TRBD2 CASSAGRSSTLISTDTQYF TGTGCCAGCAGTGCCGGGAGGTCGAGTACATTGATTAGCACAGATACGCAGTATTTT
NA TRBJ1-5 TRBV28 TRBD1 CASRDLDRVVVTPQHF TGTGCCAGCCGGGACCTAGACAGGGTAGTCGTCACGCCCCAGCATTTT
NA TRBJ1-1 TRBV5-1 NA CASHKLTTTKNTEAFF TGCGCCAGCCACAAACTAACAACCACAAAGAACACTGAAGCTTTCTTT
few TRBJ2-2 TRBV5-4 NA CASSLGQGPGELFF TGTGCCAGCAGCTTGGGTCAGGGGCCCGGGGAGCTGTTTTTT
NA TRBJ2-1 TRBV10-3 TRBD1 CAISPGRGKDNEQFF TGTGCCATCAGTCCAGGCAGGGGGAAAGACAATGAGCAGTTCTTC
NA TRBJ1-2 TRBV7-9 NA CASSPPGVNYGYTF TGTGCCAGCAGCCCCCCAGGGGTTAACTATGGCTACACCTTC
NA TRBJ1-2 TRBV2 NA CASSEGGWYGYTF TGTGCCAGCAGTGAAGGAGGGTGGTATGGCTACACCTTC
NA TRBJ1-1 TRBV30 NA CAWSVARGTEAFF TGTGCCTGGAGTGTAGCCAGGGGAACTGAAGCTTTCTTT
NA TRBJ1-1 TRBV5-1 TRBD1 CASSVGQGRGTEAFF TGCGCCAGCAGCGTCGGACAGGGACGGGGCACTGAAGCTTTCTTT
NA TRBJ2-2 TRBV6-5 NA CASSPLVATGELFF TGTGCCAGCAGTCCCTTAGTAGCCACCGGGGAGCTGTTTTTT
NA TRBJ1-2 TRBV28 NA CASSLAGVGYTF TGTGCCAGCAGTTTGGCAGGGGTTGGCTACACCTTC
many TRBJ2-1 TRBV6-6 NA CASGRLGSYNEQFF TGTGCCAGCGGGAGATTGGGCTCCTACAATGAGCAGTTCTTC
NA TRBJ2-2 TRBV6-5 NA CASSYSRVAGELFF TGTGCCAGCAGTTACTCGAGAGTGGCCGGGGAGCTGTTTTTT
NA TRBJ2-1 TRBV7-3 TRBD1 CASSLRTGSYNEQFF TGTGCCAGCAGCCTGAGGACAGGGTCCTACAATGAGCAGTTCTTC
NA TRBJ1-4 TRBV2 NA CASSEARVGANEKLFF TGTGCCAGCAGTGAAGCCAGGGTAGGGGCTAATGAAAAACTGTTTTTT
NA TRBJ1-4 TRBV5-4 NA CASSEQQGPNEKLFF TGTGCCAGCAGCGAACAACAGGGACCTAATGAAAAACTGTTTTTT
NA TRBJ1-2 TRBV7-9 NA CASRQGRAGYTF TGTGCCAGCAGGCAGGGCAGGGCGGGCTACACCTTC
once TRBJ2-3 TRBV6-2/TRBV6-3 NA CASSYARTFTSTDTQYF TGTGCCAGCAGTTACGCTCGCACCTTCACTAGCACAGATACGCAGTATTTT
NA TRBJ2-1 TRBV18 NA CASSPLSYEQFF TGTGCCAGCTCACCCCTTTCGTATGAGCAGTTCTTC
NA TRBJ2-1 TRBV19 TRBD1 CASSIGQGYEQFF TGTGCCAGTAGTATAGGACAGGGCTATGAGCAGTTCTTC
many TRBJ2-1 TRBV6-2/TRBV6-3 TRBD2 CASSYTLNQAGGRSYNEQFF TGTGCCAGCAGTTACACCCTAAACCAAGCGGGAGGGCGATCCTACAATGAGCAGTTCTTC
NA TRBJ1-4 TRBV11-1 TRBD1 CASSRDRGEKLFF TGTGCCAGCAGCCGAGACAGGGGTGAAAAACTGTTTTTT
NA TRBJ1-2 TRBV28 TRBD1 CASSARTGDGYTF TGTGCCAGCAGTGCCCGGACAGGGGACGGCTACACCTTC
NA TRBJ2-3 TRBV7-9 NA CASSLAPAGGDTQYF TGTGCCAGCAGCTTAGCGCCAGCCGGAGGGGATACGCAGTATTTT
NA TRBJ2-5 TRBV27 TRBD2 CASRVSGFETQYF TGTGCCAGCAGGGTTAGCGGGTTTGAGACCCAGTACTTC
NA TRBJ2-4 TRBV5-1 NA CASSSDLSMYGIQYF TGCGCCAGCAGCTCTGATTTATCTATGTATGGCATTCAGTACTTC
NA TRBJ2-1 TRBV9 NA CASSVIDSNNEQFF TGTGCCAGCAGCGTGATTGACTCAAACAATGAGCAGTTCTTC
few TRBJ2-3 TRBV5-6 NA CASSFGGGASTDTQYF TGTGCCAGCAGCTTTGGCGGGGGCGCAAGCACAGATACGCAGTATTTT
NA TRBJ1-2 TRBV6-5 TRBD1 CASSPTGGRNYGYTF TGTGCCAGCAGCCCAACAGGGGGCCGTAACTATGGCTACACCTTC